A single sample gave rise to the 27 T cell receptor beta chains below, sequenced in a study of T cells in Graves' hyperthyroidism and ophthalmopathy. Amplified TCR beta CDR3 regions derived from RNA transcripts. The HTBI primer set was used in a first-round RT-PCR of the TCR CDR3. TCRdb re-derived calls from the multiplex PCR reads in MiXCR, one entry per CDR3 protein. The sample carries some 740,000 distinct CDR3 sequences, around 15% recorded once. The source material was blood. The receptors were sampled from a woman aged 18-30 years with Graves' hyperthyroidism.

The V and J genes are TRBV28 and TRBJ1-4; D not resolved. Germline-derived CDR1 and CDR2 are MDHEN and SYDVKM. Trimming left V 5 bases short and J 7 bases short, with 8 bases between. The CDR3 contains 12 residues. The CDR3 coding sequence is TGTGCCAGCAGTATTGAAGGTGAAAAACTGTTTTTT. Its translation: CASSIEGEKLFF. Full variable domain (rest looked up from reference TRBV28 and TRBJ1-4): DVKVTQSSRYLVKRTGEKVFLECVQDMDHENMFWYRQDPGLGLRLIYFSYDVKMKEKGDIPEGYSVSREKKERFSLILESASTNQTSMYLCASSIEGEKLFFGSGTQLSVL.

As concerns this clonotype: Germline and junction disagree at one end, which may indicate a read error. The chain joins TRBV19 to TRBJ2-2; TRBD1 might be the D (5 bases). From germline, CDR1 is LNHDA and CDR2 SQIVND (reference sequence). The CDR3 has 15 residues. The CDR3 region is CASGIRALSTGELFF. CDR3 coding DNA: TGTGCCAGTGGTATCAGGGCCCTATCCACCGGGGAGCTGTTTTTT.

As for this clonotype: Since a much larger clone is just one base distant, this may be a read error. V usage is TRBV5-8 and J usage is TRBJ1-5, with TRBD1 identical over 7 bases. Germline V lookup: CDR1 SGHTS, CDR2 YDEGEE. With 4 bases clipped from V and 9 bases from J, the junction kept 10 bases outside the gene matches. The CDR3 covers 14 residues. Here the CDR3 DNA reads TGTGCCAGCAGCCTTACAGGGGTAGAGCTGCCCCAGCATTTT. Translation gives CASSLTGVELPQHF.

In this sample, this clonotype turned up many times. This chain joins TRBV5-1 and TRBJ2-1; D is uncertain. The germline V gene encodes CDR1 SGHRS and CDR2 YFSETQ. This CDR3 contains 14 residues. The V and J ends lost 1 base and 8 bases respectively, with 13 bases between them. Here the CDR3 DNA reads TGCGCCAGCAGCTTGCAGATGTCTATCGATGAGCAGTTCTTC. Translation gives CASSLQMSIDEQFF.

This chain connects TRBV7-3 to TRBJ2-4; 16 positions agree with TRBD2. Unmatched junction bases numbered 3, after V lost 5 bases and J lost 11 bases. The CDR3 sequence is 14 residues long. CDR1 SGHTA and CDR2 FQGTGA come from the germline V gene. CDR3 nucleotide sequence: TGTGCCAGCAGCATGGGACTAGCGGGAGGGCTTCAGTACTTC. This translates into CASSMGLAGGLQYF.

A few counts support this clonotype. This chain uses TRBV20-1 with TRBJ2-1, with D possibly matching TRBD2 (6 bases). Trimming removed 0 bases at V and 9 bases at J, with 15 bases between. The CDR3 runs to 14 residues. Germline loops: CDR1 DFQATT, CDR2 SNEGSKA (reference sequence). Here the CDR3 DNA reads TGCAGTGCTAGAGATGACCGCCACGGGGGTGAGCAGTTCTTC. Translated: CSARDDRHGGEQFF.

This chain uses TRBV4-3 with TRBJ1-2; D remains ambiguous. CDR1 is LGHNA and CDR2 is YSLEER in the germline V gene. V was pared by 1 base and J by 6 bases, with 12 bases between. The CDR3 spans 14 residues. DNA of the CDR3: TGCGCCAGCAGCCAAGTGGCCCGCATGGATGGCTACACCTTC. Protein: CASSQVARMDGYTF.

In this sample, this clonotype turned up once. Mismatch with germline at one junction end may stem from a read error. This chain links TRBV7-7 with TRBJ1-1, with D perhaps matching TRBD1 (5 bases). Germline CDR1 SSHAT, CDR2 FNYEAQ (reference sequence). The CDR3 contains 13 residues. The CDR3 sequence is CVSSLVAGREAFF. DNA for the CDR3: TGTGTCAGCAGCTTGGTAGCGGGGCGCGAAGCTTTCTTT.

This clonotype was detected ten times or more. This chain links TRBV30 with TRBJ2-1; D is perhaps TRBD1 (5 bases). Germline CDR1 reads GTSNPN; CDR2 reads SVGIG (reference sequence). The V and J ends lost 3 bases and 3 bases respectively, with 9 bases between them. The CDR3 consists of 13 residues. The DNA of the CDR3 is TGTGCCTGGAGGGTCGACAGCTACAATGAGCAGTTCTTC. Protein product: CAWRVDSYNEQFF.

This clonotype was found many times. The chain combines TRBV7-8 with TRBJ2-3; D possibly corresponds to TRBD2 (5 bases). Per the germline V gene, CDR1 is SGHVS and CDR2 is FQNEAQ. There are 14 residues in the CDR3. V lost 5 bases to trimming and J lost 4 bases, with 13 bases between them. The DNA for the CDR3 is TGTGCCAGCAGCCCCGAGAGGGCGGCAGATACGCAGTATTTT. Residues: CASSPERAADTQYF.

This clonotype was counted ten times or more. V is TRBV12-3 or TRBV12-4 and J is TRBJ1-1; D unresolved. This CDR3 contains 14 residues. V lost 7 bases to trimming and J lost 3 bases, with 15 bases between them. CDR3 sequence: CASNENSWDTEAFF. The DNA of the CDR3 is TGTGCCAGCAACGAGAATAGTTGGGACACTGAAGCTTTCTTT.

In its sample, this clonotype was seen many times. The gene calls are TRBV28 and TRBJ2-7; TRBD1 aligns across 9 bases. Germline trimming cut 6 bases from V and 2 bases from J; bases unmatched to any gene: 2. The germline V gene encodes CDR1 MDHEN and CDR2 SYDVKM. The CDR3 is made up of 13 amino acids. The CDR3 nucleotides are TGTGCCAGCAGGGGGACAGGGACCTACGAGCAGTACTTC. This sequence encodes CASRGTGTYEQYF. The variable domain in full, completed from reference TRBV28 and TRBJ2-7, reads DVKVTQSSRYLVKRTGEKVFLECVQDMDHENMFWYRQDPGLGLRLIYFSYDVKMKEKGDIPEGYSVSREKKERFSLILESASTNQTSMYLCASRGTGTYEQYFGPGTRLTVT.

The rearrangement joins TRBV9 to TRBJ2-4; D uncertain. The length of the CDR3 is 14 residues. The V end was cut by 0 bases, the J end by 7 bases, with 11 bases between. Germline assignment: CDR1 SGDLS and CDR2 YYNGEE. CDR3 protein: CASSVAVGPNIQYF. The CDR3 nucleotides read TGTGCCAGCAGCGTAGCCGTGGGCCCGAACATTCAGTACTTC.

This clonotype was recorded a few times. The chain combines TRBV18 with TRBJ2-5; 11 positions agree with TRBD2. Trimming cost V 4 bases and J 2 bases; bases outside gene matches: 3. The CDR3 totals 15 residues. The germline gives CDR1 KGHSH, CDR2 LQKENI. CDR3 bases: TGTGCCAGCTCACGGGGACTAGCGGAACAAGAGACCCAGTACTTC. It codes for CASSRGLAEQETQYF.

This clonotype was recorded many times. This chain joins TRBV20-1 and TRBJ2-5; 7 nucleotides align to TRBD1. Germline V gives CDR1 DFQATT, CDR2 SNEGSKA (reference sequence). CDR3 size: 12 residues. The ends lost 6 bases at V and 13 bases at J; junction bases unmatched: 14. The CDR3 DNA reads TGCAGTGCCACCAACCGACAGGGTGGCTGGTACTTC. Its translation: CSATNRQGGWYF.

This clonotype was observed once. V gene TRBV7-3 combines with J gene TRBJ2-1; 13 bases line up with TRBD2. With 5 bases clipped from V and 6 bases from J, the junction kept 7 bases outside the gene matches. This CDR3 comprises 16 residues. The germline gives CDR1 SGHTA, CDR2 FQGTGA. The CDR3 sequence is CASSPGLAGVRNEQFF. The CDR3, as DNA: TGTGCCAGCAGCCCAGGACTAGCGGGAGTTCGCAATGAGCAGTTCTTC.

The CDR3 sequence: CASTGGATSTDTQYF. CDR3 nucleotide sequence: TGTGCCAGCACGGGAGGGGCGACGAGCACAGATACGCAGTATTTT. V is TRBV6-1 and J is TRBJ2-3; TRBD2 matches at 8 bases. The V gene's germline CDR1 is MNHNS and CDR2 SASEGT. Trimming removed 7 bases from V and 0 bases from J; junction bases left unmatched: 6. The CDR3 length is 15 residues.

This clonotype was detected ten times or more. This sequence joins TRBV3-1 and TRBJ1-6; TRBD1 agrees at 8 bases. V dropped 3 bases and J dropped 10; count of bases not matched to a gene: 8. Germline CDR1 reads LGHDT; CDR2 reads YNNKEL (reference sequence). This CDR3 region has 15 residues. CDR3 DNA: TGTGCCAGCAGCCACCTGGGACAGGTTGGATCACCCCTCCACTTT. It codes for CASSHLGQVGSPLHF.

The chain uses TRBV19 and TRBJ1-1; maybe TRBD1 (5 bases). CDR3 length: 14 residues. Germline CDR1 and CDR2: LNHDA and SQIVND (reference sequence). V lost 4 bases and J 0 bases, leaving 9 bases between the germline ends. CDR3 bases: TGTGCCAGTAGTAAGACAGAACTGAACACTGAAGCTTTCTTT. Encoded protein: CASSKTELNTEAFF.

The gene calls are TRBV29-1 and TRBJ1-4, with D uncertain. The CDR3 runs 13 residues. Germline CDR1 and CDR2: SQVTM and ANQGSEA. With 2 bases removed from V and 3 bases from J, the gap between germline ends came to 7 bases. The DNA for the CDR3 is TGCAGCGTTGAACACCCCTCTAATGAAAAACTGTTTTTT. This sequence encodes CSVEHPSNEKLFF. Full variable domain (remainder filled in from reference TRBV29-1 and TRBJ1-4): SAVISQKPSRDICQRGTSLTIQCQVDSQVTMMFWYRQQPGQSLTLIATANQGSEATYESGFVIDKFPISRPNLTFSTLTVSNMSPEDSSIYLCSVEHPSNEKLFFGSGTQLSVL.

Regarding this clonotype: A single base separates this from a much larger clone, so it may be a read error. This chain uses TRBV29-1 with TRBJ1-5; D not resolved. With 0 bases removed from V and 4 bases from J, the gap between germline ends came to 7 bases. The length of the CDR3 is 13 residues. The germline CDR1 and CDR2 sequences are SQVTM and ANQGSEA. In nucleotides, the CDR3 is TGCAGCGTTGAAGAGAACAGAAATCAGCCCCAGCATTTT. Protein: CSVEENRNQPQHF.

A note on this clonotype: Possible read error: a much larger clone is one base away. The rearrangement uses TRBV12-3 or TRBV12-4 and TRBJ2-2; D is unclear. CDR3 length: 14 amino acids. CDR3 amino acids: CVSSENVVAGELFF. The CDR3 bases are TGTGTCAGCAGCGAAAACGTAGTGGCCGGGGAGCTGTTTTTT.

This clonotype has a handful of counts. V and J are TRBV20-1 and TRBJ2-1; a weak D match, TRBD1 (7 bases). Germline V gene lookup returns CDR1 DFQATT and CDR2 SNEGSKA (reference sequence). The CDR3 is made up of 14 amino acids. V shed 5 bases and J shed 5 bases, with 16 bases lying between them. CDR3 in amino acids: CSASRGDTNNEQFF. The DNA for the CDR3 is TGCAGTGCTTCCAGGGGGGATACTAACAATGAGCAGTTCTTC.

This clonotype showed up many times. The V call is TRBV20-1, the J call TRBJ2-7; D remains ambiguous. The V and J ends lost 6 bases and 3 bases respectively, with 18 bases between them. Per germline, CDR1 DFQATT and CDR2 SNEGSKA (reference sequence). This CDR3 contains 14 residues. CDR3: CSAVPFEGSYEQYF. The CDR3 DNA sequence: TGCAGTGCGGTTCCCTTCGAAGGCAGCTACGAGCAGTACTTC.

With regard to this clonotype: This may come from a read error, since a much larger clone is one base off. In DNA form, the CDR3 reads TGTGCCAACAGTTTTTCCGGGCGGGAGACCCAGTACTTC. Amino acids: CANSFSGRETQYF. The V and J genes are TRBV12-3 or TRBV12-4 and TRBJ2-5; D remains unclear. The CDR3 runs 13 residues.

This clonotype was counted between two and nine times. V gene TRBV14 combines with J gene TRBJ2-2; TRBD2 matches at 15 bases. CDR3 size: 23 residues. After removal of 1 base from V and 4 bases from J, the junction contained 19 bases not matched to a gene. In germline, CDR1 is SGHDN, CDR2 FVKESK. This chain's CDR3 is CASSQGVGRTEGLAGGGTGELFF. The DNA for the CDR3 is TGTGCCAGCAGCCAAGGTGTTGGCCGGACAGAGGGACTAGCGGGAGGAGGCACCGGGGAGCTGTTTTTT.

The chain employs TRBV7-9 and TRBJ2-1, with D possibly TRBD1 on 6 matching bases. V was clipped by 3 bases and J by 7 bases, with 13 bases between them. The CDR3 extends over 14 amino acids. Per the germline V gene, CDR1 is SEHNR and CDR2 is FQNEAQ (reference sequence). The CDR3: CASSFISDRNEQFF. As DNA, the CDR3 is TGTGCCAGCAGCTTCATTTCCGACAGGAATGAGCAGTTCTTC.